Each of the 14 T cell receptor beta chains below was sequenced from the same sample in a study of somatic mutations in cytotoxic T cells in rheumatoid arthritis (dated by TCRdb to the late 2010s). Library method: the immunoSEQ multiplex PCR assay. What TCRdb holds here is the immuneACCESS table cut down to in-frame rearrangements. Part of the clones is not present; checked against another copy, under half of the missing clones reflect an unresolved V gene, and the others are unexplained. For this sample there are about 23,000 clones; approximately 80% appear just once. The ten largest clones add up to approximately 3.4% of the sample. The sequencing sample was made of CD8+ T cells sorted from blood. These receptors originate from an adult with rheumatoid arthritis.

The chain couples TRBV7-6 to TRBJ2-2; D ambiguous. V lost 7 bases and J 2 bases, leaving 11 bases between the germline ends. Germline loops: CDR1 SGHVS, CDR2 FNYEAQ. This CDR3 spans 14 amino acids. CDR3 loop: CASTLAHNTGELFF. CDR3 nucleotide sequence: TGTGCCAGCACCTTGGCGCACAACACCGGGGAGCTGTTTTTT.

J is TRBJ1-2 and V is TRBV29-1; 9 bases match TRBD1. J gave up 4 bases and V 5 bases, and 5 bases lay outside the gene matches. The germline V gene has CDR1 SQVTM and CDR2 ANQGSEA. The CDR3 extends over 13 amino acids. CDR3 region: CSVPGQGGYGYTF. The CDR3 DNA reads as TGCAGCGTTCCGGGACAGGGTGGCTATGGCTACACCTTC.

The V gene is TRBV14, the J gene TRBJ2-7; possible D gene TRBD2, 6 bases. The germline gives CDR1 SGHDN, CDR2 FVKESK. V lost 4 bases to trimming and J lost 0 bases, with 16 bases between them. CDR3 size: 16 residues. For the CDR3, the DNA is TGTGCCAGCAGCCCTTTGGGACTTACAAGCTCCTACGAGCAGTACTTC. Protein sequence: CASSPLGLTSSYEQYF.

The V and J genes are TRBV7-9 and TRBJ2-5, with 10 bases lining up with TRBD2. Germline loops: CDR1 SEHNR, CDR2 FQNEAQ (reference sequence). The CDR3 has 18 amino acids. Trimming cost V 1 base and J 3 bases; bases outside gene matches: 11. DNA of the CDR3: TGTGCCAGCAGCTTAGTCGTGTGGGACAGCGGGGGGGAAGAGACCCAGTACTTC. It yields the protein CASSLVVWDSGGEETQYF.

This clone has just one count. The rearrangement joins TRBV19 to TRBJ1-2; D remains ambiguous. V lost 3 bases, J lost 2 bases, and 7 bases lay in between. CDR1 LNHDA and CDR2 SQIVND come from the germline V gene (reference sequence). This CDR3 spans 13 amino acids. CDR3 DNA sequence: TGTGCCAGTAGTATGATCAGGAACTATGGCTACACCTTC. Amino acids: CASSMIRNYGYTF.

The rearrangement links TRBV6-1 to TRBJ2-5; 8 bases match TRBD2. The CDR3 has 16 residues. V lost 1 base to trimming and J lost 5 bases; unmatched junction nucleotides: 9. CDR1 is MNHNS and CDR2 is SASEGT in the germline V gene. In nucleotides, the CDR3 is TGTGCCAGCAGTGAAGTCGGAGTGGTAGCGGGGGAGACCCAGTACTTC. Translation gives CASSEVGVVAGETQYF.

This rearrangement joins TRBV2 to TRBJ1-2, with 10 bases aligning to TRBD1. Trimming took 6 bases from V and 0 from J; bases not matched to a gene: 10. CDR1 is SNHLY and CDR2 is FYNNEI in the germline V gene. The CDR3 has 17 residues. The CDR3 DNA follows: TGTGCCAGCAGCATCGACAGGGGGCGGCAGTCTAACTATGGCTACACCTTC. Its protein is CASSIDRGRQSNYGYTF.

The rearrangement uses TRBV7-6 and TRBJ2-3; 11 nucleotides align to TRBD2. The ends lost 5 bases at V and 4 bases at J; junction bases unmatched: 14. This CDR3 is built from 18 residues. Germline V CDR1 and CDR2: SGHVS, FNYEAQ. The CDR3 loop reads CASSLRTGSGGASDTQYF. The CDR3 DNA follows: TGTGCCAGCAGCCTACGGACTGGTAGCGGGGGGGCATCAGATACGCAGTATTTT.

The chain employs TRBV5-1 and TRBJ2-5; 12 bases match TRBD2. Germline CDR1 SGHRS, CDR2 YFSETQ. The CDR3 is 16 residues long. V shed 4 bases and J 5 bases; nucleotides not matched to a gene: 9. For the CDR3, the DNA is TGCGCCAGCAGCCCCCCTAGCGGGGGGGCCCGGGAGACCCAGTACTTC. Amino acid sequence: CASSPPSGGARETQYF.

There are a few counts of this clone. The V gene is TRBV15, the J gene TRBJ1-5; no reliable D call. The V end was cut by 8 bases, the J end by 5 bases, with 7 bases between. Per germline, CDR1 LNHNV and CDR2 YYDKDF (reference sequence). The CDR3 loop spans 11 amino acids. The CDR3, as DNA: TGTGCCACCGGAACTCATCAGCCCCAGCATTTT. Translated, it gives CATGTHQPQHF.

CDR3 region: CASRDSYTYEQYF. The DNA for the CDR3 is TGTGCCAGCAGGGACAGTTATACCTACGAGCAGTACTTC. This chain connects TRBV6-5 to TRBJ2-7; D is perhaps TRBD1 (6 bases). Germline V gives CDR1 MNHEY, CDR2 SVGAGI. The CDR3 runs 13 residues. V was clipped by 6 bases and J by 2 bases, with 11 bases between them.

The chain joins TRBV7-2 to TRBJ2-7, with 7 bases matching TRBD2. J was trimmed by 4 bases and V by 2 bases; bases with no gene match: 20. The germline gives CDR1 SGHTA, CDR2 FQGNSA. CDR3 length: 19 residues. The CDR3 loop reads CASSLTSPASSRGLYEQYF. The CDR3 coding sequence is TGTGCCAGCAGCTTAACTTCCCCGGCCTCCTCGCGGGGGTTATACGAGCAGTACTTC.

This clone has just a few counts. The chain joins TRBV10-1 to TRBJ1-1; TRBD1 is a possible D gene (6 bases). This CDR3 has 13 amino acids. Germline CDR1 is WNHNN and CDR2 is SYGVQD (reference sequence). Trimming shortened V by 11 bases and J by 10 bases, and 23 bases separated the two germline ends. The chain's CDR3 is CAAKTGLAEGAFF. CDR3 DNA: TGCGCCGCTAAGACAGGCCTAGCCGAGGGAGCTTTCTTT.

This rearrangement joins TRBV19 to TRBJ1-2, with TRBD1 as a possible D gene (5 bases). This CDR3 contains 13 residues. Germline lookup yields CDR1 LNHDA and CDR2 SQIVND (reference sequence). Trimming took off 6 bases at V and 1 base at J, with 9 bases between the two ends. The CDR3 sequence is CASSPQVNYGYTF. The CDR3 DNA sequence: TGTGCCAGTAGCCCACAGGTTAACTATGGCTACACCTTC.